This T cell receptor (beta chain) emerged from a study of post-analysis software for immune sequencing data. Per germline, CDR1 SGHRS and CDR2 YFSETQ. There are 14 residues in the CDR3. Trimming took off 4 bases at V and 2 bases at J, with 9 bases between the two ends. TCR beta cDNA libraries had unique molecular identifiers. Each CDR3 protein is one row after TCRdb ran MiXCR on the PCR reads. Counted here are about 160,000 distinct CDR3 sequences, approximately 35% occurring once; the ten biggest clones make up about 26%. This clonotype has only a few counts. The V call is TRBV5-1, the J call TRBJ2-2; D remains ambiguous. The receptor comes from a girl between 10 and 17 years old with multiple sclerosis. The sample consisted of blood, taken after autologous hematopoietic stem cell transplantation. CDR3 DNA sequence: TGCGCCAGCAGCGACACGTTAAACACCGGGGAGCTGTTTTTT. Residues: CASSDTLNTGELFF. Variable domain in full (rest from reference TRBV5-1 and TRBJ2-2): KAGVTQTPRYLIKTRGQQVTLSCSPISGHRSVSWYQQTPGQGLQFLFEYFSETQRNKGNFPGRFSGRQFSNSRSEMNVSTLELGDSALYLCASSDTLNTGELFFGEGSRLTVL.